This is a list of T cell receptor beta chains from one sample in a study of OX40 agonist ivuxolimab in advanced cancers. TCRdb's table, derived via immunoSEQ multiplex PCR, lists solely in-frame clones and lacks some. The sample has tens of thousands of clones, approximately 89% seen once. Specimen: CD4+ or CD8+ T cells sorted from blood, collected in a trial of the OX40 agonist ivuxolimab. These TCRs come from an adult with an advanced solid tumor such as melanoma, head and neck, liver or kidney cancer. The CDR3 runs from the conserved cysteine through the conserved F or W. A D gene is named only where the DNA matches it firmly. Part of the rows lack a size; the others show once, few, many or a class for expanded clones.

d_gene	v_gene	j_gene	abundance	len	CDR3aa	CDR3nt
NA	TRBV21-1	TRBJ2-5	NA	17	CASSKGEAGRWQETQYF	TGTGCCAGCAGCAAAGGGGAGGCGGGGAGGTGGCAAGAGACCCAGTACTTC
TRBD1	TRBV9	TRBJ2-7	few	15	CASSKRTGVEDEQYF	TGTGCCAGCAGCAAACGGACAGGGGTGGAGGACGAGCAGTACTTC
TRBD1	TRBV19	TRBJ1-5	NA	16	CASTLGQGDSNQPQHF	TGTGCCAGTACCCTGGGACAGGGCGATAGCAATCAGCCCCAGCATTTT
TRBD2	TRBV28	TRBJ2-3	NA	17	CASSTSFGLVSTDTQYF	TGTGCCAGCAGTACCTCATTCGGACTAGTTAGCACAGATACGCAGTATTTT
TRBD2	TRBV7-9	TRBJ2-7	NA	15	CASSLASGSDNEQYF	TGTGCCAGCAGCTTAGCGAGCGGGAGTGACAACGAGCAGTACTTC
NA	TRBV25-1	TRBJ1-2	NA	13	CASSEVGRYGYTF	TGTGCCAGCAGTGAAGTAGGTCGCTATGGCTACACCTTC
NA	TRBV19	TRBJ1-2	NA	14	CASSPQGLNYGYTF	TGTGCCAGTAGCCCACAGGGACTGAACTATGGCTACACCTTC
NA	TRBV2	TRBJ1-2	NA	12	CASRPQGYGYTF	TGTGCCAGCAGACCACAGGGCTATGGCTACACCTTC
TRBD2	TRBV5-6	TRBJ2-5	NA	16	CASSRGTSGDQETQYF	TGTGCCAGCAGCCGCGGGACTAGCGGGGACCAAGAGACCCAGTACTTC
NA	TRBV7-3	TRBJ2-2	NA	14	CASSLTATTGELFF	TGTGCCAGCAGCTTAACGGCGACAACCGGGGAGCTGTTTTTT
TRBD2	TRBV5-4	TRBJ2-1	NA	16	CASSRLSGRFDNEQFF	TGTGCCAGCAGTAGACTAAGCGGGAGGTTCGACAATGAGCAGTTCTTC
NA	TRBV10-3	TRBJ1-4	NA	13	CAIRGDTGEKLFF	TGTGCCATCAGGGGCGATACAGGGGAAAAACTGTTTTTT
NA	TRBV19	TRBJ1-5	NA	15	CASSIGARTNQPQHF	TGTGCCAGTAGTATAGGGGCCAGAACTAATCAGCCCCAGCATTTT
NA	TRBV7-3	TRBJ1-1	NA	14	CASSLYGGGTEAFF	TGTGCCAGCAGCCTGTACGGGGGAGGCACTGAAGCTTTCTTT
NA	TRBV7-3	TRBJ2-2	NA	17	CASSLTSRGANTGELFF	TGTGCCAGCAGCTTAACGTCGAGAGGCGCCAACACCGGGGAGCTGTTTTTT
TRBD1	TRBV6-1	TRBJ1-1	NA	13	CASSNRDRAEAFF	TGTGCCAGCAGTAACCGGGACAGGGCTGAAGCTTTCTTT
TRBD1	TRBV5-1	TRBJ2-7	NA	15	CASSLGGTGAEEQYF	TGCGCCAGCAGCTTGGGAGGGACAGGGGCGGAAGAGCAGTACTTC
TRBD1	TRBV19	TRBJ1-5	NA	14	CASNDRGDFQPQHF	TGTGCCAGTAATGACAGGGGGGATTTCCAGCCCCAGCATTTT
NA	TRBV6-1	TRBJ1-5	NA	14	CASSEARGNQPQHF	TGTGCCAGCAGTGAGGCCCGGGGCAATCAGCCCCAGCATTTT